This TCR beta chain comes out of a study of blood T cell repertoires in COVID-19. About the study: From the United States, Italy and Spain came samples of acute and convalescent COVID-19. From T cells, B-cell-depleted T cells, or PBMCs came the material, which was cDNA or gDNA.

Study processing details: The assay estimated nucleated cells by amplifying reference gene primers. Repertoires were generated with immunoSEQ multiplex PCR, while TCRdb's copy carries only in-frame clones and drops some. From that table come the V and J calls and clone size; the DNA was used to work out D and trimming. The sample holds tens of thousands of clones, 86% seen once. Trimming removed 4 bases from V and 2 bases from J; junction bases left unmatched: 14. This CDR3 comprises 18 residues. Germline lookup yields CDR1 SGHTA and CDR2 FQGTGA. This clone was counted between two and nine times. This rearrangement joins TRBV7-3 to TRBJ2-3, with 8 positions matching TRBD2. Sequenced material: peripheral blood. The TCR sequence derives from a woman older than 75 with acute or convalescent COVID-19. CDR3 nucleotide sequence: TGTGCCAGCAGCTCCCCCAGATGGGAAGCGGGGGTCACAGATACGCAGTATTTT. Amino acids: CASSSPRWEAGVTDTQYF.